Listed here are 4 T cell receptor beta chains from one sample, sequenced in a study of OX40 agonist ivuxolimab in advanced cancers. This table comes from immunoSEQ multiplex PCR, and its TCRdb copy is limited to in-frame clones, with some not included. The table lists 40,000 to 45,000 clones, about 81% of them singletons. The sequences come from CD4+ or CD8+ T cells sorted from blood, collected in a trial of the OX40 agonist ivuxolimab. The receptors derive from an adult with an advanced solid tumor such as melanoma, head and neck, liver or kidney cancer.

This chain joins TRBV2 and TRBJ2-1; TRBD2 matches at 8 bases. The length of the CDR3 is 13 residues. Trimming removed 2 bases from V and 16 bases from J; junction bases left unmatched: 10. Germline values: CDR1 SNHLY, CDR2 FYNNEI. CDR3 in amino acids: CASSELFGTSRFF. In DNA form, the CDR3 reads TGTGCCAGCAGTGAACTATTCGGGACTAGTCGATTCTTC.

This chain joins TRBV18 and TRBJ1-5; 9 positions match TRBD1. This CDR3 has 15 residues. Germline V gene sequence: CDR1 KGHSH, CDR2 LQKENI. Trimming cost V 3 bases and J 3 bases; bases outside gene matches: 3. The CDR3, as DNA: TGTGCCAGCTCACCTCGACAGGGGGACAATCAGCCCCAGCATTTT. Protein sequence: CASSPRQGDNQPQHF.

V is TRBV6-5 and J is TRBJ2-1; D is unresolved. Trimming removed 6 bases from V and 7 bases from J, with 10 bases in between. CDR3 size: 12 residues. Germline V gene sequence: CDR1 MNHEY, CDR2 SVGAGI. The CDR3 coding sequence is TGTGCCAGCAGACTCCCATCGAATGAGCAGTTCTTC. Translated: CASRLPSNEQFF.

The chain combines TRBV7-2 with TRBJ2-3; D is ambiguous. The CDR3 spans 15 residues. The germline V gene encodes CDR1 SGHTA and CDR2 FQGNSA. Deletions cut 5 bases from V and 1 base from J, with 13 bases between. CDR3 nucleotides: TGTGCCAGCAGCCAGACTCTACGGGGCACAGATACGCAGTATTTT. It specifies CASSQTLRGTDTQYF.